The present entry profiles one TCR beta chain with its context. Antigen unknown. The entry originates in a study of shared clonotypes between healthy human individuals. For the study at large: The study drew on a couple of women and a few men aged 18 to 49 as donors. The plates for each donor numbered three CD4 naive, three CD4 memory, two CD8 naive and one CD8 memory. Study outcomes and limitations: In a handful of donors, around 4.8% of naive CD4 clonotypes appeared in common.

The V gene lost 0 bases and the J gene lost 4 bases, with 7 bases spanning the gap. From germline, CDR1 is LNHNV and CDR2 YYDKDF (reference sequence). The CDR3 is made up of 13 amino acids. Profiling relied on immunoSEQ multiplex PCR, and the TCRdb table lists in-frame clones only, not all of them. The sample carries roughly 1,500,000 clones, under 99% recorded once. This receptor was taken from a man aged 25 to 45 in good health. The specimen sequenced was naive CD4+ T cells sorted from blood. Specified subset: CD45RA+ positively selected. V usage is TRBV15 and J usage is TRBJ2-7; D gene ambiguous. The CDR3 DNA follows: TGTGCCACCAGCAGAGAGAAGCAGTACGAGCAGTACTTC. Translation: CATSREKQYEQYF.